The 6 T cell receptor beta chains below all came from one sample that was sequenced in a study of T cell repertoires in cytomegalovirus infection. TCRdb analysed the reads with MiXCR anew, one entry per CDR3 protein. Of some 440,000 distinct CDR3 sequences in the sample, 25% to 40% were seen once. Source material: PBMCs. The receptors come from a human donor in good health (CMV status not recorded). Some clones in this sample may be carry-over from other donors' samples.

A note on this clonotype: This may come from a read error, since a much larger clone is one base off. V and J are TRBV12-3 or TRBV12-4 and TRBJ1-5, with 7 bases matching TRBD1. The CDR3 is 15 residues long. This CDR3 reads CTSREPGTGNQPQHF. CDR3 DNA: TGTACCAGCAGAGAACCCGGGACAGGCAATCAGCCCCAGCATTTT.

This clonotype was detected a few times. This chain connects TRBV25-1 to TRBJ1-2; D not certain. Looked up from germline, CDR1 is MGHDK and CDR2 is SYGVNS. The CDR3 extends over 16 amino acids. With 3 bases removed from V and 4 bases from J, the gap between germline ends came to 18 bases. CDR3 amino acids: CASSDPLPSRSYGYTF. CDR3 sequence (DNA): TGTGCCAGCAGTGACCCCTTGCCCTCACGTAGCTATGGCTACACCTTC.

The rearrangement joins TRBV19 to TRBJ1-1; D remains ambiguous. CDR1 is LNHDA and CDR2 is SQIVND in the germline V gene (reference sequence). The V end lost 5 bases, the J end lost 6 bases, and 13 bases lay between the germline ends. The CDR3 is 13 residues long. CDR3 bases: TGTGCCAGTAGTTTTTGGGTTGGCCCTGAAGCTTTCTTT. Its protein product is CASSFWVGPEAFF. Supplemented by reference TRBV19 and TRBJ1-1, the full variable domain reads DGGITQSPKYLFRKEGQNVTLSCEQNLNHDAMYWYRQDPGQGLRLIYYSQIVNDFQKGDIAEGYSVSREKKESFPLTVTSAQKNPTAFYLCASSFWVGPEAFFGQGTRLTVV.

This clonotype was observed at least ten times. The chain joins TRBV7-2 to TRBJ1-1; 8 bases align to TRBD1. Trimming removed 3 bases from V and 0 bases from J; junction bases left unmatched: 3. CDR1 and CDR2 (germline): SGHTA, FQGNSA. This CDR3 region has 15 residues. CDR3 loop: CASSFWTGLNTEAFF. The CDR3 nucleotides are TGTGCCAGCAGCTTCTGGACAGGGTTGAACACTGAAGCTTTCTTT.

The sample holds a few counts of this clonotype. CDR3 sequence reads: CASSLGQGAKEAFF. In DNA, the CDR3 is TGTGCCAGCAGTTTGGGACAGGGGGCGAAAGAAGCTTTCTTT. The rearrangement links TRBV6-6 to TRBJ1-1, with 12 bases matching TRBD1. The CDR3 sequence is 14 residues long. Germline V lookup: CDR1 MNHNY, CDR2 SVGAGI (reference sequence). V shed 4 bases and J 8 bases; nucleotides not matched to a gene: 5.

This chain links TRBV19 with TRBJ2-7; 13 positions match TRBD2. V was pared by 6 bases and J by 2 bases, with 1 base of the junction left unmatched. Germline V gene sequence: CDR1 LNHDA, CDR2 SQIVND (reference sequence). CDR3 length: 14 amino acids. The CDR3 here is CASSGLAGAYEQYF. CDR3 nucleotides: TGTGCCAGTAGCGGACTAGCGGGGGCCTACGAGCAGTACTTC.